This TCR beta chain was observed in a study of shared clonotypes between healthy human individuals. Germline V gene lookup returns CDR1 MNHEY and CDR2 SVGAGI. Losses at the gene ends were 5 bases for V and 11 bases for J; bases not matched to a gene: 9. The CDR3 covers 13 residues. Using immunoSEQ multiplex PCR, the repertoire was profiled, and TCRdb retains in-frame clones only, with some absent. The table has some 2 million clones, 95% seen once. This clone has a single count. V gene TRBV6-5 combines with J gene TRBJ2-7; 10 nucleotides align to TRBD1. The sequencing sample was made of naive CD4+ T cells sorted from blood. Subset of the sample: CD45RA+ positively selected. This TCR derives from a man younger than 35 in good health. CDR3 region: CASSPGQGLVKYF. The CDR3, as DNA: TGTGCCAGCAGTCCGGGACAGGGGTTGGTTAAGTACTTC.